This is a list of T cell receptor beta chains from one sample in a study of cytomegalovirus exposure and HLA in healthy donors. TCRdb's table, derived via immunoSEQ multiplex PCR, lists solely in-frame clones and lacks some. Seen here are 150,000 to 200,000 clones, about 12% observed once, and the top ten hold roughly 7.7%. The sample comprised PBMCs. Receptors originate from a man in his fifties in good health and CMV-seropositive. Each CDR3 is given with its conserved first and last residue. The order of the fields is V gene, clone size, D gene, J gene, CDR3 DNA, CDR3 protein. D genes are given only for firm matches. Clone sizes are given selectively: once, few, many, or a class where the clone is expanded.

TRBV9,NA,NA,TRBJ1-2,TGTGCCAGCAGCGTAGAGGGGGGGGGACAAAGGTATGGCTACACCTTC,CASSVEGGGQRYGYTF
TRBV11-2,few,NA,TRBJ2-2,TGTGCCAGCAGCCCGACACCCGCGAACACCGGGGAGCTGTTTTTT,CASSPTPANTGELFF
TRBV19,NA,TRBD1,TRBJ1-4,TGTGCCAGTAGTGCCACCGGGACAGGGCATGAAAAACTGTTTTTT,CASSATGTGHEKLFF
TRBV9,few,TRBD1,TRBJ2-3,TGTGCCAGCAGCGTAGGTCACAGGGGGGTCACAGATACGCAGTATTTT,CASSVGHRGVTDTQYF
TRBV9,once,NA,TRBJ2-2,TGTGCCAGCAGCACCGAGAGAATGAACGGGGAGCTGTTTTTT,CASSTERMNGELFF
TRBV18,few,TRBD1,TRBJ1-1,TGTGCCAGCTCATCCTCCACCGGACAGGGGTTTGCTGAAGCTTTCTTT,CASSSSTGQGFAEAFF
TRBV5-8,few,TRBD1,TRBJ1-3,TGTGCCAGCAGCATGGGACAGCCACACTCTGGAAACACCATATATTTT,CASSMGQPHSGNTIYF
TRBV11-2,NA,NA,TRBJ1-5,TGTGCCAGCAGCTTAGATGTAAGGGCCAGGGGCAATCAGCCCCAGCATTTT,CASSLDVRARGNQPQHF
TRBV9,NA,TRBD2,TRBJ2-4,TGTGCCAGCAGCGTATCGGATCTAGGAGCGGGAGTCATTCAGTACTTC,CASSVSDLGAGVIQYF
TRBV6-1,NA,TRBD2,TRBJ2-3,TGTGCCAGCAGCGCGACTAGCGGGGCGGCAGATACGCAGTATTTT,CASSATSGAADTQYF
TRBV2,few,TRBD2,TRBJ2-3,TGTGCCAGCAGTGAAGACAGCGGGGTGACAGATACGCAGTATTTT,CASSEDSGVTDTQYF
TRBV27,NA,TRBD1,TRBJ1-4,TGTGCCAGCAGTTTAGTCTCCCCCCCGGAGACAGGGGTAAAACTGTTTTTT,CASSLVSPPETGVKLFF
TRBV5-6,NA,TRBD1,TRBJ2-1,TGTGCCAGCAGCTTGCCGGGACAGGGGGCGGACAATGAGCAGTTCTTC,CASSLPGQGADNEQFF
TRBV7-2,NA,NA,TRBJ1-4,TGTGCCAGCAGCTCAAACGGTGAAAAACTGTTTTTT,CASSSNGEKLFF
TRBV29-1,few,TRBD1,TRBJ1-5,TGCAGCGTTGCCACAGGGGGCGATTCAGGTCAGCCCCAGCATTTT,CSVATGGDSGQPQHF
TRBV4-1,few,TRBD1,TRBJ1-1,TGCGCCAGCAGCCAAGATCCGGGACAGGGCCCTGAAGCTTTCTTT,CASSQDPGQGPEAFF
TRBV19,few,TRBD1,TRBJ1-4,TGTGCCAGTAGCTTACAGGGGGCCGGTGAAAAACTGTTTTTT,CASSLQGAGEKLFF
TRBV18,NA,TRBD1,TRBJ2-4,TGTGCCAGCTCTTCGAGCCGGACAGGGTCTAACATTCAGTACTTC,CASSSSRTGSNIQYF
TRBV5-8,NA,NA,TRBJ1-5,TGTGCCAGCAGCTTGGGACAGGCGTACAATCAGCCCCAGCATTTT,CASSLGQAYNQPQHF
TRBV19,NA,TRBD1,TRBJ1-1,TGTGCCAGTAGGGCCTTAGGGGGGGGACAGGGAAGAGGTACTGAAGCTTTCTTT,CASRALGGGQGRGTEAFF
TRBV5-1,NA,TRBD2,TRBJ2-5,TGCGCCAGCAAAGGGCTAGCGGGGGTAGAGACCCAGTACTTC,CASKGLAGVETQYF
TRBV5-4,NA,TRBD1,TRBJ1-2,TGTGCCAGCAGCTTGGTCGGGACAGGGATACGAGGCTACACCTTC,CASSLVGTGIRGYTF
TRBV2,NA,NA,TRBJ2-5,TGTGCCAGCAGTCGGGACATTCAAGAGACCCAGTACTTC,CASSRDIQETQYF
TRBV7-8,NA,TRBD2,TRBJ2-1,TGTGCCAGCACCCCCAGAGTAGCGGGGAGGGCCTACAATGAGCAGTTCTTC,CASTPRVAGRAYNEQFF
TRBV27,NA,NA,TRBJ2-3,TGTGCCAGCCGTCCCCTTGGTAGCCTTCGCACAGATACGCAGTATTTT,CASRPLGSLRTDTQYF
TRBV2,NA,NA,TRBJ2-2,TGTGCCAGCAGAGTGGGGGCCAACACCGGGGAGCTGTTTTTT,CASRVGANTGELFF
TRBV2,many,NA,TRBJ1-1,TGTGCCAGCAGGGAGGACAGCCTCATGAACACTGAAGCTTTCTTT,CASREDSLMNTEAFF
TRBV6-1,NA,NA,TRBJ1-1,TGTGCCAGCAGTGCTAAGTTTGAAGCTTTCTTT,CASSAKFEAFF
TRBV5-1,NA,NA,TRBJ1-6,TGCGCCGGCACCAAGGAAGGGGCTAGCTATAATTCACCCCTCCACTTT,CAGTKEGASYNSPLHF
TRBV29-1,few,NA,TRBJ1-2,TGCAGCGTCCAGAGGGGGGGCGACTATGGCTACACCTTC,CSVQRGGDYGYTF
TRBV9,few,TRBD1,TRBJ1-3,TGTGCCAGCAGCACGAGGCAGGGGGTAGGAAACACCATATATTTT,CASSTRQGVGNTIYF
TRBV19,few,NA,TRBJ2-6,TGTGCCAGTAGTATAGAAGGGACACCCTTTTCTGGGGCCAACGTCCTGACTTTC,CASSIEGTPFSGANVLTF
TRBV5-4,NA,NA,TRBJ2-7,TGTGCCAGCAGCTTTCCAACAACAGGGGAGGAGTACTTC,CASSFPTTGEEYF
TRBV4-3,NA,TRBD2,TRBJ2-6,TGCGCCAGCAGCCAAGCACTCCGGGGGGGGACCGGGGCCAACGTCCTGACTTTC,CASSQALRGGTGANVLTF
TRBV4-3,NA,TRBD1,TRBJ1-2,TGCGCCAGCAGCACGACAGGGAAGGGCGGCTACACCTTC,CASSTTGKGGYTF
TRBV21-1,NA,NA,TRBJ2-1,TGTGCCAGCAGCAAAGGACATGAGAGGGATGAGCAGTTCTTC,CASSKGHERDEQFF
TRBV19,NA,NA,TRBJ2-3,TGTGCCAGTAGCCCAGGCAGGGCAGATACGCAGTATTTT,CASSPGRADTQYF
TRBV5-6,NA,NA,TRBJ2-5,TGTGCCAGCAGCTTACGGCAAGAGACCCAGTACTTC,CASSLRQETQYF
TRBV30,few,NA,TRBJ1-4,TGTGCCTGGAAAGGACAGTTCGCAACTAATGAAAAACTGTTTTTT,CAWKGQFATNEKLFF
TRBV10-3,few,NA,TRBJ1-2,TGTGCCATCAGCTGGGACACGTCTGGAGCTAACTATGGCTACACCTTC,CAISWDTSGANYGYTF
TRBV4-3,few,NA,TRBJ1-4,TGCGCCAGCAGCCAAGTTGGGCATGCAACTAATGAAAAACTGTTTTTT,CASSQVGHATNEKLFF
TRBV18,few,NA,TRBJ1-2,TGTGCCAGCTCCCCGACAGAAAACTATGGCTACACCTTC,CASSPTENYGYTF
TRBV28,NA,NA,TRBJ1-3,TGTGCCAGCAGTTTACACACCTCTGGAAACACCATATATTTT,CASSLHTSGNTIYF
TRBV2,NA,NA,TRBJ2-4,TGTGCCAGCAGCGTACAGGGTACGAAAAACATTCAGTACTTC,CASSVQGTKNIQYF
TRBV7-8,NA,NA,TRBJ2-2,TGTGCCAGCAGCTTAGTGGCGGGGAACACCGGGGAGCTGTTTTTT,CASSLVAGNTGELFF
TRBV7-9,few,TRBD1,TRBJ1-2,TGTGCCAGCAGCGCCCCGAGTGGGCAGGGGGCTGCTGGCTACACCTTC,CASSAPSGQGAAGYTF
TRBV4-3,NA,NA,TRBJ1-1,TGCGCCAGCAGCCAAATAGGAGGAAGGGGGGGGAACACTGAAGCTTTCTTT,CASSQIGGRGGNTEAFF
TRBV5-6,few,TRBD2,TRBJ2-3,TGTGCCAGCAGCCCGGAGGCGGGGGGTCCCACAGATACGCAGTATTTT,CASSPEAGGPTDTQYF
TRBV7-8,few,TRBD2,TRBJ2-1,TGTGCCAGCAACTCCCTGGGGGCTAGCGGGGGGTACAATGAGCAGTTCTTC,CASNSLGASGGYNEQFF
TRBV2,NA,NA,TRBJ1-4,TGTGCCAGCAGTGAGTATGGAGACGCGAATGAAAAACTGTTTTTT,CASSEYGDANEKLFF
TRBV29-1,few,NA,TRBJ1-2,TGCAGCGTTGCTCGTGCTGGAGCCGGTAACTATGGCTACACCTTC,CSVARAGAGNYGYTF
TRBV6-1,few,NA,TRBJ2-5,TGTGCCCTAGGGGCTAGGGGGACCCAGTACTTC,CALGARGTQYF
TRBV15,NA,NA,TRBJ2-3,TGTGCCACCAGCAGGGAACGGGGGAGCACAGATACGCAGTATTTT,CATSRERGSTDTQYF
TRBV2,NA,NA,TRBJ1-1,TGTGCCAGCAGTGGGGGGCCTGAAGCTTTCTTT,CASSGGPEAFF
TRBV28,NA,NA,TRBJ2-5,TGTGCCAGCAGTACGACAGGTTCTCAAGAGACCCAGTACTTC,CASSTTGSQETQYF
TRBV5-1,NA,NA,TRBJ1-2,TGCGCCAGCAGCTTGGACACCGCTAGGAATGGCTACACCTTC,CASSLDTARNGYTF
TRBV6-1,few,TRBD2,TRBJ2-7,TGTGCCAGCAGTGGGGGGGGAGGGTACGAGCAGTACTTC,CASSGGGGYEQYF
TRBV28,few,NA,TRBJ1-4,TGTGCCAGCACTTCGAACCGGGGTGAAAAACTGTTTTTT,CASTSNRGEKLFF
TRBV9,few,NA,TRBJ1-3,TGTGCCAGCAGCGCGACAGTCGTTTCTGGAAACACCATATATTTT,CASSATVVSGNTIYF
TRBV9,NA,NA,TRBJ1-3,TGTGCCAGCAGCGACCCCACCGGCAGGGTGGGAAACACCATATATTTT,CASSDPTGRVGNTIYF